Each of the 6 T cell receptor beta chains below was sequenced from the same sample in a study of glioma-infiltrating T cells. Using RNA template, CDR3s of TCR alpha and beta were amplified with iRepertoire arm-PCR. TCRdb ran MiXCR on the multiplex PCR reads and lists one entry per CDR3 protein. The profile shows roughly 42,000 distinct CDR3 sequences, around 24% of them singletons. The sample was glioma tissue, nonneoplastic brain tissue, or PBMCs (not recorded which). The source is a human donor with low-grade glioma or glioblastoma, undergoing nonglioma brain surgery, or in good health (not recorded which).

This clonotype turned up a few times. This sequence joins TRBV28 and TRBJ1-2; no clear D. V was pared by 1 base and J by 9 bases, with 15 bases between. From germline, CDR1 is MDHEN and CDR2 SYDVKM. The CDR3 has 14 residues. The CDR3 DNA sequence: TGTGCCAGCAGTTTATTGGAGGCTTCCTTAAGCTACACCTTC. Protein: CASSLLEASLSYTF.

This clonotype was seen ten or more times. The rearrangement joins TRBV19 to TRBJ2-2; 9 nucleotides match TRBD2. With 6 bases clipped from V and 6 bases from J, the junction kept 8 bases outside the gene matches. The CDR3 runs to 15 residues. Per the germline V gene, CDR1 is LNHDA and CDR2 is SQIVND (reference sequence). In DNA form, the CDR3 reads TGTGCCAGTAGCCAAGCGGGGGGTAGGGCCGGGGAGCTGTTTTTT. Encoded protein: CASSQAGGRAGELFF.

This clonotype was counted only a few times. The J gene is TRBJ2-1, the V gene TRBV3-1; the D gene is possibly TRBD1 (6 bases). From germline, CDR1 is LGHDT and CDR2 YNNKEL (reference sequence). The germline V and J ends were trimmed by 8 bases and 10 bases, with 24 bases remaining between them. The CDR3 contains 15 residues. CDR3 region: CASRSTPQSGQEQFF. DNA of the CDR3: TGTGCCAGCCGTTCTACCCCCCAGAGCGGACAGGAGCAGTTCTTC.

Remarks on this clonotype: A read error may account for a junction end that differs from germline. The CDR3 nucleotides are TGTTCCAGCACCTTCTTCAGAAGTAATTCACCCCTCCACTTT. Translating gives CSSTFFRSNSPLHF. The V and J genes are TRBV28 and TRBJ1-6, with D hard to call. Germline assignment: CDR1 MDHEN and CDR2 SYDVKM. The CDR3 consists of 14 residues.

CDR3 loop: CASSPLQGMAEAFF. The CDR3 DNA is TGTGCCAGCAGCCCCCTACAGGGGATGGCTGAAGCTTTCTTT. The chain recombines TRBV3-1 with TRBJ1-1; 7 nucleotides line up with TRBD1. Germline V lookup: CDR1 LGHDT, CDR2 YNNKEL (reference sequence). Unmatched junction bases numbered 8, after V lost 4 bases and J lost 6 bases. The CDR3 is 14 residues long.

The chain has TRBV5-6 and TRBJ2-7, with a tentative D call TRBD1 (6 bases). Germline-derived CDR1 and CDR2 are SGHDT and YYEEEE. This CDR3 spans 14 amino acids. Trimming removed 4 bases from V and 4 bases from J, with 15 bases in between. The CDR3 is CASSIRQVPYEQYF. CDR3 nucleotides: TGTGCCAGCAGCATTCGACAGGTTCCGTACGAGCAGTACTTC. Filled out from reference TRBV5-6 and TRBJ2-7, the complete variable domain reads DAGVTQSPTHLIKTRGQQVTLRCSPKSGHDTVSWYQQALGQGPQFIFQYYEEEERQRGNFPDRFSGHQFPNYSSELNVNALLLGDSALYLCASSIRQVPYEQYFGPGTRLTVT.